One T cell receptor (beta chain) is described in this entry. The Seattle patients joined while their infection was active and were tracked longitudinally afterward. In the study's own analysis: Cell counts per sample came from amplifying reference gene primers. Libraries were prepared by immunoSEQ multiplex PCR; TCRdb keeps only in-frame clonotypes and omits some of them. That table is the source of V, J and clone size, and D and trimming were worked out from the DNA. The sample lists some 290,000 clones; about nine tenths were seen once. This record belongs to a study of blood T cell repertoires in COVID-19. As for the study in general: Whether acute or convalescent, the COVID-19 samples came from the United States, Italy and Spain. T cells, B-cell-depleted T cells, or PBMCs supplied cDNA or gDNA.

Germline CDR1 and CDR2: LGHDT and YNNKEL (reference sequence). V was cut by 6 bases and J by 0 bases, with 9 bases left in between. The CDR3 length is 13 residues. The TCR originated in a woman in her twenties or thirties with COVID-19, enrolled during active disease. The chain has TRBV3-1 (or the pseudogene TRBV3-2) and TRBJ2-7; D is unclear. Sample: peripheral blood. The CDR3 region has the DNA TGTGCCAGCAGGTACCGGAGCTCCTACGAGCAGTACTTC. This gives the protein CASRYRSSYEQYF.